This entry features one T cell receptor (beta chain) sequence. Its antigen is as yet unknown. The data stem from a study of T cell repertoires in cytomegalovirus infection. TCRdb reprocessed the reads via MiXCR and lists one record per CDR3 protein. The sample records around 300,000 distinct CDR3 sequences, 22% being singletons. The V end lost 0 bases, the J end lost 7 bases, and 16 bases lay between the germline ends. The germline CDR1 and CDR2 sequences are DFQATT and SNEGSKA (reference sequence). This CDR3 contains 15 residues. This chain connects TRBV20-1 to TRBJ2-1, with D maybe TRBD2 (6 bases). The sequenced sample was cultured PBMCs, obtained from culture after CMV antigen stimulation. This clonotype was obtained from a human donor in good health (CMV status not recorded). Some clones in this sample may be carry-over from other donors' samples. CDR3 bases: TGCAGTGCTAGAGATTCCCGGGAGCGGCGGAATGAGCAGTTCTTC. It translates to CSARDSRERRNEQFF.